This T cell receptor (beta chain) was profiled in a study of patients and donors after allogeneic stem cell transplantation. This clonotype was recorded a few times. Germline V gene data show CDR1 as LGHNA and CDR2 as YSLEER. With V trimmed by 2 bases and J by 0 bases, 4 bases remained unmatched. This CDR3 has 16 amino acids. TCRdb independently ran MiXCR on the RT-PCR reads; one entry per CDR3 protein. This table holds over 150,000 distinct CDR3 sequences, around two fifths found once. The rearrangement joins TRBV4-3 to TRBJ2-3; 8 positions match TRBD2. Sequencing input: blood, either unsorted or a sorted T cell fraction (not recorded which). The TCR comes from a human donor who was either an allogeneic HSCT recipient or a stem cell or donor lymphocyte infusion donor (not recorded which). It is not recorded whose cells these are; they may come from a transplant donor. The CDR3 DNA is TGCGCCAGCAGCCAAACTAGCGGTGCTAGCACAGATACGCAGTATTTT. It is translated as CASSQTSGASTDTQYF.